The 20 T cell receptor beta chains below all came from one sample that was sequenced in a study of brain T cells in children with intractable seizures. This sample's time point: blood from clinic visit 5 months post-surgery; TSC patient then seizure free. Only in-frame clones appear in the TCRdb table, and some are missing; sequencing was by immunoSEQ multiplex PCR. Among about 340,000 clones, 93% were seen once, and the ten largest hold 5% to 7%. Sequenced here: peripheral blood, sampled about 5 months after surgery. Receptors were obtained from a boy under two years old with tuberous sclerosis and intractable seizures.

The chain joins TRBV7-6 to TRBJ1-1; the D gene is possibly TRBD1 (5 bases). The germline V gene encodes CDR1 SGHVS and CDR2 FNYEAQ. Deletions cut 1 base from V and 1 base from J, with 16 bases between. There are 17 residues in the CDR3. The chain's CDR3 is CASSLVGTGGGNTEAFF. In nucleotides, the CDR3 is TGTGCCAGCAGCTTAGTCGGAACGGGGGGAGGGAACACTGAAGCTTTCTTT.

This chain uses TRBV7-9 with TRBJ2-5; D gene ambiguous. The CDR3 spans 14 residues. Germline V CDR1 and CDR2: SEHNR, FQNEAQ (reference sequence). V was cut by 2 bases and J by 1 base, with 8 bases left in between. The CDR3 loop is CASSLSGSQETQYF. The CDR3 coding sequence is TGTGCCAGCAGCTTATCCGGGTCCCAAGAGACCCAGTACTTC.

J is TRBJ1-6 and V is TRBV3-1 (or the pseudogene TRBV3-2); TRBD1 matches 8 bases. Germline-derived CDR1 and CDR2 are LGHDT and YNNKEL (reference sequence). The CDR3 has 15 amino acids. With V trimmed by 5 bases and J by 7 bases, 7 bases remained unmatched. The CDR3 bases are TGTGCCAGCAGCAGATCAGGGGGCCTCAATTCACCCCTCCACTTT. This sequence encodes CASSRSGGLNSPLHF.

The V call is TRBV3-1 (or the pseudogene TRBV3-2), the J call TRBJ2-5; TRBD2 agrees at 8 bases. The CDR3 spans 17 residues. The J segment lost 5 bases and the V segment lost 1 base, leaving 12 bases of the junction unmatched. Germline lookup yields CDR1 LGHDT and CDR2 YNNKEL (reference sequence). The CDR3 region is CASSQVLLRGGRETQYF. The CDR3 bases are TGTGCCAGCAGCCAAGTGCTTTTACGGGGGGGCAGGGAGACCCAGTACTTC.

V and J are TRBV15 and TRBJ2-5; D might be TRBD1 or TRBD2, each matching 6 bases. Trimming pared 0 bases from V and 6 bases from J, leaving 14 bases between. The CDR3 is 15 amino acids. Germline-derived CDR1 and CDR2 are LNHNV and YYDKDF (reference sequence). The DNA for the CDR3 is TGTGCCACCAGCAGAGAGAGGGGGGTCGGGCAGACCCAGTACTTC. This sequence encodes CATSRERGVGQTQYF.

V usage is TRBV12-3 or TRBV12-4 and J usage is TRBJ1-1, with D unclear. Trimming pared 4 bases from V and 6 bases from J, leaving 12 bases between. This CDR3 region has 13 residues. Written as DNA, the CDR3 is TGTGCCAGCAGTTCCCGGGTCGGACCTGAAGCTTTCTTT. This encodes CASSSRVGPEAFF.

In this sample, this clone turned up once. The CDR3 sequence: CASSLGLVVGQFF. CDR3 bases: TGTGCCAGCAGTTTAGGTCTAGTGGTGGGGCAGTTCTTC. The V call is TRBV12-3 or TRBV12-4, the J call TRBJ2-1; D gene unclear. V was cut by 1 base and J by 12 bases, with 13 bases left in between. The CDR3 spans 13 residues.

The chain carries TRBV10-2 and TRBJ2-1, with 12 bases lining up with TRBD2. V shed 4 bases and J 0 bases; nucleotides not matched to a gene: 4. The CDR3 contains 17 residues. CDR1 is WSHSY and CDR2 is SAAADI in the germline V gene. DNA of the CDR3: TGCGCCAGCAGTGTCCTAGCGGGGGGGAGCTCCTACAATGAGCAGTTCTTC. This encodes CASSVLAGGSSYNEQFF.

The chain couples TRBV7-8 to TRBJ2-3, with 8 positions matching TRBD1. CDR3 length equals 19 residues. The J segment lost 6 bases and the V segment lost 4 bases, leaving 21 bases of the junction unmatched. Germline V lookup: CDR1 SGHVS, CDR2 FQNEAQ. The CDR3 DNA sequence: TGTGCCAGCAGCTGGAGAGGACAGGGTAGGGAACCAAGTTTGGATACGCAGTATTTT. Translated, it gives CASSWRGQGREPSLDTQYF.

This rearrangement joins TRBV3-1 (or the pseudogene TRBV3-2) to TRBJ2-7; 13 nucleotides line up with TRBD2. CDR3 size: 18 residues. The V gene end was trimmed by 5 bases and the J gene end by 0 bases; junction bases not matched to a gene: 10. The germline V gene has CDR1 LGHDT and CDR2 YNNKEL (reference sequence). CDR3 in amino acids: CASSASRTSGGPSYEQYF. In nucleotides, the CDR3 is TGTGCCAGCAGCGCCAGCCGGACTAGCGGGGGTCCCTCCTACGAGCAGTACTTC.

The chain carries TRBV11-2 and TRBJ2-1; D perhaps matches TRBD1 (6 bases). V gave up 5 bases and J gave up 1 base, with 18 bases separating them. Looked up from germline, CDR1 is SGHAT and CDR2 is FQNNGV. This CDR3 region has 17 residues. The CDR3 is CASSLPGQRGSYNEQFF. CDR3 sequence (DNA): TGTGCCAGCAGCCTACCAGGGCAGAGGGGGTCCTACAATGAGCAGTTCTTC.

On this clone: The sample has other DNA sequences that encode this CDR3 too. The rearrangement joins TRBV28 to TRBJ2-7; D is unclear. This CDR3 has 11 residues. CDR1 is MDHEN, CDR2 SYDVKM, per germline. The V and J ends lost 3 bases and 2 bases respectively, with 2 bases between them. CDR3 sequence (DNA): TGTGCCAGCAGTTTCACCTACGAGCAGTACTTC. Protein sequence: CASSFTYEQYF.

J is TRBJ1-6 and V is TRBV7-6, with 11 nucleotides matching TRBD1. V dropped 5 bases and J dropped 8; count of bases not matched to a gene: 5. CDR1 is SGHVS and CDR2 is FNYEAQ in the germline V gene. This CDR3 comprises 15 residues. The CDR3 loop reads CASSVDRGRYSPLHF. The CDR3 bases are TGTGCCAGCAGCGTGGACAGGGGGCGATATTCACCCCTCCACTTT. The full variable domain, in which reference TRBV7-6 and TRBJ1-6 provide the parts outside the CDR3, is GAGVSQSPRYKVTKRGQDVALRCDPISGHVSLYWYRQALGQGPEFLTYFNYEAQQDKSGLPNDRFSAERPEGSISTLTIQRTEQRDSAMYRCASSVDRGRYSPLHFGNGTRLTVT.

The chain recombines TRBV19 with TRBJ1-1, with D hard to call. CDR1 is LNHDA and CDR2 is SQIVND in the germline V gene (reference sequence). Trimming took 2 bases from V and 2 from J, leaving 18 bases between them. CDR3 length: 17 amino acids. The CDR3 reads CASSINPMRQLNTEAFF. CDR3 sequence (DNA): TGTGCCAGTAGTATAAACCCGATGAGGCAGCTAAACACTGAAGCTTTCTTT.

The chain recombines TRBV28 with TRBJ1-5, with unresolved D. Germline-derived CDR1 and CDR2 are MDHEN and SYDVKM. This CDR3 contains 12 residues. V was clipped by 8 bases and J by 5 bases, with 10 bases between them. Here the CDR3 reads CASGIPYQPQHF. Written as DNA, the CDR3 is TGTGCCAGCGGAATACCCTATCAGCCCCAGCATTTT.

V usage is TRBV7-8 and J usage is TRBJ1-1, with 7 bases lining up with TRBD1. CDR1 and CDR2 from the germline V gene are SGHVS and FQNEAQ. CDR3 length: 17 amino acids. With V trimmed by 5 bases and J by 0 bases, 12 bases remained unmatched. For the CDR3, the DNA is TGTGCCAGCAGCAAGCAGGGGGGAGGGTATTTGAACACTGAAGCTTTCTTT. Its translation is CASSKQGGGYLNTEAFF.

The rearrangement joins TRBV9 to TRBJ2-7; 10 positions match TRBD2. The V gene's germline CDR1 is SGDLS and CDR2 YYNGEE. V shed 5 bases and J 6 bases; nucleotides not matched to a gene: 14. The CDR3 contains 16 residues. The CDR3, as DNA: TGTGCCAGCAGTCTCCAAGGGATAGCGGGGGGTGGCGAGCAGTACTTC. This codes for CASSLQGIAGGGEQYF.

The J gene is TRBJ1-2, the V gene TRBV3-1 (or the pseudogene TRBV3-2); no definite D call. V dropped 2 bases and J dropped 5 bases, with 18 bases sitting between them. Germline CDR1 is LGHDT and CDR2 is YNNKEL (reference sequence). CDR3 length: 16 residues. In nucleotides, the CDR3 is TGTGCCAGCAGCCAATTACTAAGGGCAGGCGATTATGGCTACACCTTC. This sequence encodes CASSQLLRAGDYGYTF.

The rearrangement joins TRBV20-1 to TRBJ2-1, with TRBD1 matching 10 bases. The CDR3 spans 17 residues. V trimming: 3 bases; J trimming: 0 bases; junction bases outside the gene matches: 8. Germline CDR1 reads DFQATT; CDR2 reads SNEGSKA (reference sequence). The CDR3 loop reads CSASAPWTGGSYNEQFF. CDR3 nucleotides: TGCAGTGCTAGTGCGCCATGGACAGGGGGCTCCTACAATGAGCAGTTCTTC.

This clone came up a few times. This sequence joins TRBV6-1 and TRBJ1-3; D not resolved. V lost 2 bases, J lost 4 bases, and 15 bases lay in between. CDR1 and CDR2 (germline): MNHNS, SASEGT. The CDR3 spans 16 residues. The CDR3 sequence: CASSELSRFRGNTIYF. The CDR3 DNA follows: TGTGCCAGCAGTGAACTCAGTAGGTTTAGGGGAAACACCATATATTTT.